The clone carrying this T cell receptor (beta chain) was observed once. The data belong to a study of blood T cell repertoires in COVID-19. V was clipped by 0 bases and J by 5 bases; unmatched bases: 9. The germline CDR1 and CDR2 sequences are LGHNA and YNFKEQ. The CDR3 covers 17 residues. The assay was immunoSEQ multiplex PCR, and TCRdb's table has in-frame clones only and misses some. The data contain about 210,000 clones, roughly 85% of them singletons. Sequencing was done on a sample of peripheral blood. The genes are TRBV4-2 and TRBJ2-5; 10 nucleotides agree with TRBD2. This TCR was recovered from a woman in her 70s with COVID-19, enrolled during active disease. CDR3 DNA: TGTGCCAGCAGCCAAGATCTCCTAGCGGGAGAGGGTGAGACCCAGTACTTC. Residues: CASSQDLLAGEGETQYF.